A selection of T cell receptor beta chains follows, all from one sample in a study of T-cell memory formation after mild COVID-19. TCRdb re-derived calls from the 5' RACE reads in MiXCR, one entry per CDR3 protein. This sample yields some 320,000 distinct CDR3 sequences, of which 15% to 20% are seen a single time; about a fifth belongs to the top ten. Sequences were obtained from PBMCs or a T cell subset sorted from them (not recorded which). These receptor sequences come from a man aged 18 to 35 who had mild COVID-19 (a few samples of this study predate the infection). Cell type and time point are not known. Each CDR3 is given without its conserved first and last residue.

V | CDR3
TRBV5-1 | ASSPEGGSQPQH
TRBV25-1 | ASRMTGDPEKLF
TRBV3-1 | ASSSQGDNYGYT
TRBV28 | ASTSGGVGTDTQY
TRBV7-9 | ASSFFSRVSVTDTQY
TRBV18 | ASSPGQPSNQPQH
TRBV10-3 | AIRQGEGTDTQY
TRBV7-9 | ASSLETGWFTEAF
TRBV12-3/TRBV12-4 | ASSALTSGGANEQF
TRBV7-2 | ASSPQGDPWGTF
TRBV20-1 | SARDLSNLNTEAF
TRBV4-3 | ASSQAEGGWVETQY
TRBV7-3 | ASSPGTSGGSTDTQY
TRBV5-1 | ASSPWGSTGIDTEAF
TRBV20-1 | SARARGTGPNYGYT
TRBV12-3/TRBV12-4 | ASSTWIWGTEAF
TRBV5-1 | ASGTQGGLDEQY
TRBV28 | ASMRQGLHSPLH
TRBV20-1 | SARESRGTQGYT
TRBV4-1 | ASSRSAPDGTGNTGELF
TRBV20-1 | SAFGYT
TRBV7-2 | ASSSPPGRRNINLF
TRBV29-1 | SVAGEQF
TRBV6-5 | ASSTGQGGSGANVLT
TRBV7-2 | ASSLWRPPGGELF
TRBV5-1 | ASSQDRGYNEQF
TRBV2 | ASSRDRGAHNEQF
TRBV5-1 | ASSFQPTDTQY
TRBV12-3/TRBV12-4 | ASSHLGNEQY
TRBV5-1 | ASSSTGDQPQH
TRBV5-5 | ASSTRVSTEQY
TRBV12-3/TRBV12-4 | ASKWGGSYNSPLH
TRBV12-3/TRBV12-4 | ASSRTESYEQY
TRBV12-3/TRBV12-4 | ASSFLRGLEETQY
TRBV20-1 | SSRPGLAGGDRQF
TRBV20-1 | SARKRGYNEQF
TRBV2 | AIDRGRDTQY
TRBV3-1 | ASSRQTTNEKLF
TRBV7-2 | ASSSFQGEKLF
TRBV7-6 | ASSNGELDRSDTQY
TRBV27 | ASTHRPGTDTQY
TRBV12-3/TRBV12-4 | ASTTGNSGNTIY
TRBV11-2 | ASSPTIGTSGVSYNEQF
TRBV10-2 | ASKAGEPDTQY
TRBV7-9 | ASSQRRGGQTDTQY
TRBV11-1 | DSSPQTGLSGANVLT